Listed below are T cell receptor beta chains from one sample, sequenced in a study of T cell changes during pregnancy in multiple sclerosis. Sequenced by immunoSEQ multiplex PCR; TCRdb stores in-frame clones only, minus some. Of 50,000 to 75,000 clones in the sample, around 90% are singletons; the top ten hold more than 2.5%. This specimen was peripheral blood, taken in the first trimester of pregnancy. Source of these receptors: a female donor in good health, enrolled as a control in a pregnancy study. Each CDR3 is given with its conserved first and last residue. The order of the fields is clone size, V gene, J gene, D gene, CDR3 DNA, CDR3 protein. A D gene is named only where the DNA matches it firmly. A row's size may be missing; if present it is once, few, many or a size class.

>-|TRBV4-1|TRBJ1-5|-
TGCGCCAGCAGCCAAGTAGTAGATAGCAATCAGCCCCAGCATTTT
CASSQVVDSNQPQHF
>-|TRBV9|TRBJ1-3|TRBD1
TGTGCCAGCAGCGGGACAGGTCTTACGTCTGGAAACACCATATATTTT
CASSGTGLTSGNTIYF
>-|TRBV2|TRBJ1-6|TRBD1
TGTGCCAGCAGGGTTTACAGGGGTTCACCCCTCCACTTT
CASRVYRGSPLHF
>-|TRBV28|TRBJ2-1|TRBD1
TGTGCCAGCAGTTTGTCCGGGACAGGGTGGGTGAGAAGACCCTACAATGAGCAGTTCTTC
CASSLSGTGWVRRPYNEQFF
>-|TRBV6-1|TRBJ1-1|-
TGTGCCACGGAGGGGTTGAACACTGAAGCTTTCTTT
CATEGLNTEAFF
>once|TRBV27|TRBJ2-1|TRBD2
TGTGCCAGCAGAGGGCACGGGACTAGCGACAATGAGCAGTTCTTC
CASRGHGTSDNEQFF
>-|TRBV2|TRBJ2-7|TRBD2
TGTGCCAGCAGTGAAGAGGGGAGGGGCGAGCAGTACTTC
CASSEEGRGEQYF
>-|TRBV4-3|TRBJ2-7|TRBD2
TGCGCCAGCAGCCAAGAAGGGGGACTAGGCTACGAGCAGTACTTC
CASSQEGGLGYEQYF
>-|TRBV6-6|TRBJ1-2|TRBD1
TGTGCCAGCAGTTTCACAGGGGGCGATGGCTACACCTTC
CASSFTGGDGYTF
>-|TRBV5-6|TRBJ2-7|TRBD1
TGTGCCAGCAGTCTACCCGGACAGGGCTCCTACGAGCAGTACTTC
CASSLPGQGSYEQYF
>-|TRBV7-9|TRBJ1-1|TRBD1
TGTGCCAGCAGCTTAGACCAGGGGGCTTGGGGCACTGAAGCTTTCTTT
CASSLDQGAWGTEAFF
>-|TRBV4-1|TRBJ2-7|-
TGCGCCAGCAGCCAAGGAACAGGGAACTACGAGCAGTACTTC
CASSQGTGNYEQYF
>-|TRBV9|TRBJ2-3|TRBD2
TGTGCCAGCAGCCTGGGGACTAGCGGCCAAGATACGCAGTATTTT
CASSLGTSGQDTQYF
>-|TRBV14|TRBJ1-3|-
TGTGCCAGCAGCCAAGCCGGGAGGGGCGAATCTGGAAACACCATATATTTT
CASSQAGRGESGNTIYF
>-|TRBV18|TRBJ1-1|TRBD1
TGTGCCAGCTCACCTGACAGGGGGGGGAAAGGTGAGGCTTTCTTT
CASSPDRGGKGEAFF
>-|TRBV6-5|TRBJ2-3|TRBD1
TGTGCCACAAGGACAGGGGGAAAAGATACGCAGTATTTT
CATRTGGKDTQYF
>-|TRBV4-3|TRBJ2-7|-
TGCGCCAGCAGCCCGAATGACAGGAGCTCCTACGAGCAGTACTTC
CASSPNDRSSYEQYF
>once|TRBV4-2|TRBJ2-3|-
TGTGCCAGCAGCCAAGATGGGGGGATCACGGGATTAGATACGCAGTATTTT
CASSQDGGITGLDTQYF
>-|TRBV6-1|TRBJ1-5|-
TGTGCCAGCAGTCTGGCGGATAGCAATCAGCCCCAGCATTTT
CASSLADSNQPQHF
>-|TRBV7-2|TRBJ2-5|-
TGTGCCAGCAGCCGGGACTCCCCTAAAGAGACCCAGTACTTC
CASSRDSPKETQYF
>-|TRBV6-6|TRBJ1-3|-
TGTGCCAGCAGTTACTCGGAGGGTACTGGAAACACCATATATTTT
CASSYSEGTGNTIYF
>-|TRBV25-1|TRBJ2-7|TRBD2
TGTGCCAGCAGTGGGACTAGCGGCTCCTACGAGCAGTACTTC
CASSGTSGSYEQYF